This T cell receptor (beta chain) was profiled in a study of T cell repertoires in cytomegalovirus infection. Worth noting for this clonotype: A read error may explain this, as a much larger clone is one base away.

MiXCR, applied by TCRdb to the reads, yields one record per CDR3 protein. This table has approximately 320,000 distinct CDR3 sequences, more than 8% appearing once. The CDR3 length is 17 residues. From germline, CDR1 is MNHNS and CDR2 SASEGT. The genes are TRBV6-1 and TRBJ2-1; 7 bases are a match to TRBD1. The clonotype originates from a human donor in good health (CMV status not recorded). Some clones in this sample may be carry-over from other donors' samples. Sample: PBMCs. The DNA of the CDR3 is TGTGCCTGCAGTGAAGCGATAGGGACAGTGGGGTACAATGAGCAGTTCTTC. As protein: CACSEAIGTVGYNEQFF.